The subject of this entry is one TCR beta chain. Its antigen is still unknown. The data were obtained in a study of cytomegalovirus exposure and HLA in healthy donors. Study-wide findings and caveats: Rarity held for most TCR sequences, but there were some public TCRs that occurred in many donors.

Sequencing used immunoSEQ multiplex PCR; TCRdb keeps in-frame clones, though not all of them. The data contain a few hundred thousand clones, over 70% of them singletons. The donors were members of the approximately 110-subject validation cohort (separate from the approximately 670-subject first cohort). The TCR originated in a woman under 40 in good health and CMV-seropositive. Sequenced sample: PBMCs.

Here the CDR3 DNA reads TGTGCCTGGAGTCTTCTACGCAGCAGCACAGATACGCAGTATTTT. Its translation: CAWSLLRSSTDTQYF. The V gene is TRBV30, the J gene TRBJ2-3; D call uncertain. The CDR3 has 15 residues. The germline CDR1 and CDR2 sequences are GTSNPN and SVGIG (reference sequence). The V end lost 2 bases, the J end lost 0 bases, and 12 bases lay between the germline ends.